These 2 T cell receptor beta chains share one sample of origin, sequenced in a study of response to subunit inactivated influenza vaccine. TCRdb processed the RT-PCR reads anew with MiXCR; each CDR3 protein has one entry. This repertoire shows around 200,000 distinct CDR3 sequences, approximately 8.7% found once; its top ten account for 11%. The material was non-naive T cells sorted from PBMCs, obtained on the day of vaccination. Source of these receptors: a man in his fifties or sixties who received an inactivated influenza vaccine.

This clonotype was recorded at least ten times. This chain connects TRBV3-1 to TRBJ1-1, with D tentatively TRBD1 (6 bases). CDR1 and CDR2 (germline): LGHDT, YNNKEL (reference sequence). This CDR3 has 13 residues. V was cut by 8 bases and J by 0 bases, with 10 bases left in between. DNA for the CDR3: TGTGCCAGCGGGGGCCTCCTGAACACTGAAGCTTTCTTT. It yields the protein CASGGLLNTEAFF.

This clonotype was seen only a few times. V is TRBV2 and J is TRBJ2-1, with 8 bases that match TRBD2. This CDR3 spans 15 amino acids. The junction had 4 bases not matched to a gene; V was cut back by 6 bases and J by 0 bases. Germline V gene sequence: CDR1 SNHLY, CDR2 FYNNEI. The CDR3 DNA is TGTGCCAGCAGCGAACTAGCGGCCTCCTACAATGAGCAGTTCTTC. Translated: CASSELAASYNEQFF.